Below are 28 T cell receptor beta chains sequenced from a single sample in a study of identical twins. One entry per CDR3 protein results from TCRdb running MiXCR on the 5' RACE reads. The sample has 570,000 or so distinct CDR3 sequences; around a tenth are singletons. The sample was also reused in another study, on yellow fever vaccine responses in identical twins.

The sequenced sample consisted of PBMCs. These receptors came from a woman between 18 and 29 years old in good health.

At least ten counts were recorded for this clonotype. This sequence joins TRBV27 and TRBJ2-1; TRBD1 is a possible D gene (6 bases). This CDR3 is built from 13 residues. Between the trimmed V and J ends, which lost 5 bases and 9 bases, there was a span of 14 bases. Germline V gives CDR1 MNHEY, CDR2 SMNVEV (reference sequence). CDR3 nucleotide sequence: TGTGCCAGCAGTGGGATCCGAGGGGGTGAGCAGTTCTTC. Its protein product is CASSGIRGGEQFF.

There are a few counts of this clonotype. The chain uses TRBV20-1 and TRBJ2-1; possibly TRBD2 for D (5 bases). The CDR3 runs to 13 residues. The V gene lost 3 bases and the J gene lost 10 bases, with 16 bases spanning the gap. Looked up from germline, CDR1 is DFQATT and CDR2 is SNEGSKA (reference sequence). The CDR3, as DNA: TGCAGTGCTAGGGGGAGTTGGGCCCAGGAGCAGTTCTTC. It translates to CSARGSWAQEQFF.

This clonotype came up a few times. The chain links TRBV7-9 to TRBJ2-1; TRBD2 aligns across 9 bases. The germline gives CDR1 SEHNR, CDR2 FQNEAQ (reference sequence). This CDR3 comprises 15 residues. J gave up 7 bases and V 0 bases, and 4 bases lay outside the gene matches. The CDR3 region is CASSLAASGDNEQFF. Here the CDR3 DNA reads TGTGCCAGCAGCTTAGCGGCTAGCGGGGATAATGAGCAGTTCTTC.

This chain links TRBV4-3 with TRBJ1-4; the D gene is possibly TRBD1 (5 bases). The CDR3 sequence is 16 residues long. The germline gives CDR1 LGHNA, CDR2 YSLEER. The V end was cut by 0 bases, the J end by 8 bases, with 16 bases between. This CDR3 reads CASSQDNGKGTEKLFF. The CDR3 nucleotides are TGCGCCAGCAGCCAAGATAACGGGAAAGGGACGGAAAAACTGTTTTTT.

V and J are TRBV27 and TRBJ2-5; 10 positions match TRBD2. The CDR3 runs 16 residues. V lost 2 bases and J lost 1; bases outside the gene matches: 4. The germline V gene has CDR1 MNHEY and CDR2 SMNVEV (reference sequence). The CDR3 DNA follows: TGTGCCAGCAGTTTAGGGACTAGCGTTTTCCAAGAGACCCAGTACTTC. This sequence encodes CASSLGTSVFQETQYF.

This clonotype was recorded at least ten times. J is TRBJ1-1 and V is TRBV5-1, with a tentative D call TRBD1 (5 bases). CDR1 and CDR2 from the germline V gene are SGHRS and YFSETQ. This CDR3 contains 15 residues. Trimming removed 1 base from V and 3 bases from J, with 13 bases in between. CDR3 protein: CASSLTGQSYTEAFF. For the CDR3, the DNA is TGCGCCAGCAGCTTGACAGGCCAGTCCTACACTGAAGCTTTCTTT.

The chain is built from TRBV6-1 and TRBJ2-3; 8 nucleotides agree with TRBD1. Germline lookup yields CDR1 MNHNS and CDR2 SASEGT. This CDR3 contains 15 residues. After removal of 7 bases from V and 7 bases from J, the junction contained 13 bases not matched to a gene. CDR3 sequence: CASISGAGGAYTQYF. CDR3 DNA sequence: TGTGCCAGCATCTCGGGGGCAGGGGGCGCTTATACGCAGTATTTT.

The genes are TRBV11-2 and TRBJ2-1; TRBD2 matches 13 bases. Germline loops: CDR1 SGHAT, CDR2 FQNNGV. The CDR3 is made up of 21 amino acids. The junction had 19 bases not matched to a gene; V was cut back by 2 bases and J by 6 bases. CDR3 sequence: CASSLQRLAPGRLAGGNEQFF. CDR3 nucleotide sequence: TGTGCCAGCAGCTTACAGCGATTGGCCCCGGGGCGACTAGCGGGAGGCAATGAGCAGTTCTTC. Based on the CDR3 plus reference TRBV11-2 and TRBJ2-1, the full variable domain is EAGVAQSPRYKIIEKRQSVAFWCNPISGHATLYWYQQILGQGPKLLIQFQNNGVVDDSQLPKDRFSAERLKGVDSTLKIQPAKLEDSAVYLCASSLQRLAPGRLAGGNEQFFGPGTRLTVL.

This clonotype was seen only a few times. V usage is TRBV6-1 and J usage is TRBJ2-1, with a weak D call TRBD1 (5 bases). The germline V gene has CDR1 MNHNS and CDR2 SASEGT. This CDR3 has 13 residues. Trimming took off 6 bases at V and 9 bases at J, with 15 bases between the two ends. The CDR3 sequence is CASRQDGISEQFF. In DNA form, the CDR3 reads TGTGCCAGCAGACAGGACGGAATTTCTGAGCAGTTCTTC.

This rearrangement joins TRBV2 to TRBJ2-1, with no clear D. V lost 9 bases and J lost 4, with 16 bases in between. The CDR3 spans 14 residues. In germline, CDR1 is SNHLY, CDR2 FYNNEI. The CDR3 nucleotides are TGTGCCAGGAGGAGACTGGACGCATACAATGAGCAGTTCTTC. Translation gives CARRRLDAYNEQFF.

This clonotype was counted at least ten times. The chain employs TRBV5-1 and TRBJ1-1; D unclear. V lost 2 bases, J lost 5 bases, and 16 bases lay in between. The germline CDR1 and CDR2 sequences are SGHRS and YFSETQ. CDR3 length: 15 amino acids. DNA of the CDR3: TGCGCCAGCAGCTTTGGCGGGTTGGGAAGAACTGAAGCTTTCTTT. Its translation is CASSFGGLGRTEAFF.

The table lists this clonotype with a few counts. DNA of the CDR3: TGTGCCAGCAGTAACCGGACACCCCAGTTGTTTGGCTGGGTAGGGCTGGGGCAGTTCTTC. It codes for CASSNRTPQLFGWVGLGQFF. J is TRBJ2-1 and V is TRBV21-1; the table's D call TRBD2 went unverified against the DNA. TRBV21-1 is given as a pseudogene. The CDR3 has 20 residues.

J is TRBJ1-3 and V is TRBV7-9, with D unclear. Germline assignment: CDR1 SEHNR and CDR2 FQNEAQ (reference sequence). This CDR3 spans 13 amino acids. V was shortened by 6 bases and J by 2 bases, with 8 bases between the two germline ends. The CDR3 here is CASREVAGNTIYF. CDR3 nucleotides: TGTGCCAGCAGAGAGGTCGCTGGAAACACCATATATTTT.

This clonotype has more than one count but fewer than ten. This chain links TRBV4-3 with TRBJ2-3, with 7 bases aligning to TRBD2. The ends lost 4 bases at V and 6 bases at J; junction bases unmatched: 10. The V gene's germline CDR1 is LGHNA and CDR2 YSLEER. CDR3 size: 15 residues. CDR3 sequence: CASSPGEREGDTQYF. The CDR3 coding sequence is TGCGCCAGCAGCCCCGGGGAGCGGGAAGGGGATACGCAGTATTTT.

This clonotype was recorded many times. The genes are TRBV6-2 or TRBV6-3 and TRBJ2-5; 8 nucleotides line up with TRBD1. Germline V CDR1 and CDR2: MNHEY, SVGEGT. J gave up 5 bases and V 2 bases, and 10 bases lay outside the gene matches. The CDR3 runs 16 residues. In DNA, the CDR3 is TGTGCCAGCAGTTACGTAGGACAGGGAGGTGGGGAGACCCAGTACTTC. Amino acid sequence: CASSYVGQGGGETQYF.

This clonotype came up many times. The chain recombines TRBV2 with TRBJ2-3; D possibly corresponds to TRBD2 (6 bases). The CDR3 is made up of 14 amino acids. Trimming removed 4 bases at V and 0 bases at J, with 8 bases between. Germline loops: CDR1 SNHLY, CDR2 FYNNEI. DNA of the CDR3: TGTGCCAGCAGTGGGCTAGCGAGCACAGATACGCAGTATTTT. It translates to CASSGLASTDTQYF. The variable domain in full, completed from reference TRBV2 and TRBJ2-3, reads EPEVTQTPSHQVTQMGQEVILRCVPISNHLYFYWYRQILGQKVEFLVSFYNNEISEKSEIFDDQFSVERPDGSNFTLKIRSTKLEDSAMYFCASSGLASTDTQYFGPGTRLTVL.

This clonotype occurred many times. V and J are TRBV7-9 and TRBJ2-3; 10 bases line up with TRBD2. Germline V gene data show CDR1 as SEHNR and CDR2 as FQNEAQ (reference sequence). Trimming at V came to 3 bases and at J to 6 bases, leaving 9 bases not matched to a gene. CDR3 length: 16 residues. The CDR3 bases are TGTGCCAGCAGCTTCGGTAGCGGGAGGCCCCCCGATACGCAGTATTTT. As protein: CASSFGSGRPPDTQYF.

The rearrangement uses TRBV4-1 and TRBJ1-5, with D unresolved. CDR1 and CDR2 from the germline V gene are MGHRA and YSYEKL. V was clipped by 0 bases and J by 0 bases, with 6 bases between them. There are 15 residues in the CDR3. CDR3 amino acids: CASSQDRNSNQPQHF. The CDR3 bases are TGCGCCAGCAGCCAAGACAGAAATAGCAATCAGCCCCAGCATTTT.

This clonotype was seen a few times. V is TRBV11-3 and J is TRBJ2-1; D gene unclear. Germline V CDR1 and CDR2: SGHNT, YENEEA. The CDR3 is 14 residues long. The V end was cut by 5 bases, the J end by 5 bases, with 13 bases between. The CDR3 sequence is CASSPGPVNNEQFF. Written as DNA, the CDR3 is TGTGCCAGCAGCCCCGGGCCAGTTAACAATGAGCAGTTCTTC.

V usage is TRBV5-1 and J usage is TRBJ1-2; unclear D gene. Trimming took 0 bases from V and 6 from J, leaving 15 bases between them. The CDR3 contains 15 residues. Germline CDR1 is SGHRS and CDR2 is YFSETQ. The CDR3 reads CASSLDGGAWDGYTF. The CDR3 DNA reads as TGCGCCAGCAGCTTGGATGGAGGCGCTTGGGATGGCTACACCTTC.

This chain connects TRBV30 to TRBJ2-1; TRBD2 matches 9 bases. The CDR3 length is 15 residues. Germline assignment: CDR1 GTSNPN and CDR2 SVGIG (reference sequence). The ends lost 0 bases at V and 7 bases at J; junction bases unmatched: 7. The DNA for the CDR3 is TGTGCCTGGAGTGTTGGTAGCGGGAGTGCGAATGAGCAGTTCTTC. It yields the protein CAWSVGSGSANEQFF.

At least ten counts were recorded for this clonotype. J is TRBJ2-3 and V is TRBV29-1; D unclear. Trimming cost V 3 bases and J 1 base, with 11 bases left between them. The germline CDR1 and CDR2 sequences are SQVTM and ANQGSEA. This CDR3 has 14 residues. CDR3 nucleotides: TGCAGCGTTGACCCCTCAACAGGCACAGATACGCAGTATTTT. The encoded protein is CSVDPSTGTDTQYF.

V usage is TRBV7-9 and J usage is TRBJ2-1; 7 bases align to TRBD2. The CDR3 is made up of 16 amino acids. V lost 1 base and J lost 5; bases outside the gene matches: 8. Germline lookup yields CDR1 SEHNR and CDR2 FQNEAQ (reference sequence). The CDR3 DNA reads TGTGCCAGCAGCTTAGTTGAGGGAGGGGACCACAATGAGCAGTTCTTC. This encodes CASSLVEGGDHNEQFF.

This chain connects TRBV20-1 to TRBJ2-3; 9 positions match TRBD2. The CDR3 is 15 residues long. The V and J ends lost 4 bases and 2 bases, in that order; junction bases with no gene match: 7. Germline CDR1 reads DFQATT; CDR2 reads SNEGSKA (reference sequence). CDR3 sequence reads: CSATPSGTPTDTQYF. The CDR3 bases are TGCAGTGCTACGCCTAGCGGGACTCCCACAGATACGCAGTATTTT.

This clonotype appeared a few times. The chain couples TRBV6-2 or TRBV6-3 to TRBJ2-7, with TRBD2 as a possible D gene (6 bases). The germline V gene has CDR1 MNHEY and CDR2 SVGEGT. V shed 5 bases and J shed 3 bases, with 14 bases lying between them. The CDR3 runs to 14 residues. CDR3 DNA sequence: TGTGCCAGCAGTGTATACGGGACTTACTACGAGCAGTACTTC. It yields the protein CASSVYGTYYEQYF.

This clonotype has just a few counts. The chain combines TRBV12-3 or TRBV12-4 with TRBJ2-1, with D possibly TRBD2 on 6 matching bases. The CDR3 is 12 residues long. Trimming took 9 bases from V and 5 from J, leaving 11 bases between them. In DNA form, the CDR3 reads TGTGCCAGTCGGGACTTTCACAATGAGCAGTTCTTC. Protein sequence: CASRDFHNEQFF.

This clonotype was observed many times. This rearrangement joins TRBV29-1 to TRBJ2-7; D is perhaps TRBD1 (5 bases). Germline-derived CDR1 and CDR2 are SQVTM and ANQGSEA. There are 13 residues in the CDR3. With 4 bases removed from V and 0 bases from J, the gap between germline ends came to 10 bases. Here the CDR3 reads CSVAPTASYEQYF. For the CDR3, the DNA is TGCAGCGTTGCCCCGACAGCCTCCTACGAGCAGTACTTC.

This clonotype showed up just a few times. The V and J genes are TRBV4-2 and TRBJ2-4; perhaps TRBD2 as D (7 bases). The CDR3 runs to 18 residues. V was cut by 0 bases and J by 1 base, with 16 bases left in between. CDR1 and CDR2 from the germline V gene are LGHNA and YNFKEQ. The CDR3 DNA is TGTGCCAGCAGCCAAGATTGGGGGGGCGTGGGGGCCAAAAACATTCAGTACTTC. It codes for CASSQDWGGVGAKNIQYF.